The 10 T cell receptor beta chains listed next were all sequenced from one sample in a study of T-cell memory formation after mild COVID-19 (dated by TCRdb to about 2021). The receptor library was made with 5' RACE. TCRdb shows the sequencer as Illumina NovaSeq 6000. The public reads were quality trimmed at Q25 with fastp and then assembled into clones with MiXCR by TCRdb, keeping productive beta chains. Entries are consolidated by CDR3 protein sequence, retaining the most common genes and DNA. The sample profile shows roughly 410,000 distinct CDR3 sequences; approximately 24% of them were found once. The ten largest clones represent roughly 9.7% of the sample. The sample consisted of PBMCs or a T cell subset sorted from them (not recorded which). The receptors come from an adult woman who had mild COVID-19 (a few samples of this study predate the infection). The sample titles of this study are shuffled in the database, so cell type and time point are left out; the donor was told from shared clones.

In its sample, this clonotype was seen a few times. V usage is TRBV10-3 and J usage is TRBJ2-1; TRBD2 matches 7 bases. In germline, CDR1 is ENHRY, CDR2 SYGVKD. V lost 5 bases and J lost 9; bases outside the gene matches: 10. This CDR3 spans 14 amino acids. The chain's CDR3 is CAISSDKRGSEQFF. DNA of the CDR3: TGTGCCATCAGTTCCGACAAGCGGGGAAGTGAGCAGTTCTTC.

In its sample, this clonotype was seen a few times. The genes are TRBV7-9 and TRBJ2-1, with D unclear. The germline gives CDR1 SEHNR, CDR2 FQNEAQ (reference sequence). The length of the CDR3 is 13 residues. V was cut by 1 base and J by 12 bases, with 13 bases left in between. CDR3: CASSLVHGSGQFF. The CDR3 nucleotides read TGTGCCAGCAGCTTAGTACACGGTAGTGGGCAGTTCTTC.

The V gene is TRBV12-3 or TRBV12-4, the J gene TRBJ1-4; no firm D call. The CDR3 covers 18 residues. The V and J ends lost 3 bases and 0 bases respectively, with 17 bases between them. For the CDR3, the DNA is TGTGCCAGCAGTTTCCAACCCCATTCGGCCCCAACTAATGAAAAACTGTTTTTT. This codes for CASSFQPHSAPTNEKLFF.

With regard to this clonotype: At one boundary the junction diverges from the germline segment, which might be a read error. This chain links TRBV10-3 with TRBJ1-6; D ambiguous. The CDR3 consists of 14 residues. The V gene's germline CDR1 is ENHRY and CDR2 SYGVKD. CDR3 amino acids: CDISGYSYNSPLHF. DNA of the CDR3: TGTGACATCTCGGGTTACTCCTATAATTCACCCCTCCACTTT.

V gene TRBV7-3 combines with J gene TRBJ2-5; D might be TRBD2 (5 bases). The length of the CDR3 is 15 residues. Germline values: CDR1 SGHTA, CDR2 FQGTGA. Trimming removed 8 bases at V and 4 bases at J, with 20 bases between. DNA of the CDR3: TGTGCCAGCTCCCTTGTGGGCGCCGGGGTAGAGACCCAGTACTTC. This gives the protein CASSLVGAGVETQYF.

The DNA of the CDR3 is TGCGCCAGCAGCAACCGGACAGGGGCGAACTATGGCTACACCTTC. Translating it yields CASSNRTGANYGYTF. The chain has TRBV5-1 and TRBJ1-2, with 9 positions matching TRBD1. The CDR3 contains 15 residues. CDR1 is SGHRS and CDR2 is YFSETQ in the germline V gene. V lost 4 bases, J lost 2 bases, and 6 bases stayed unmatched.

The chain joins TRBV7-9 to TRBJ2-3, with D perhaps assigned TRBD1 or TRBD2 (5 bases each). From germline, CDR1 is SEHNR and CDR2 FQNEAQ (reference sequence). This CDR3 has 12 residues. V was cut by 5 bases and J by 7 bases, with 10 bases left in between. CDR3 sequence (DNA): TGTGCCAGCAGCGTCGAGGGGTATACGCAGTATTTT. Translated, it gives CASSVEGYTQYF.

This clonotype was detected a few times. V gene TRBV7-3 combines with J gene TRBJ2-1; 11 bases are shared with TRBD2. The CDR3 totals 16 residues. V was clipped by 0 bases and J by 9 bases; unmatched bases: 7. Germline values: CDR1 SGHTA, CDR2 FQGTGA. The CDR3 loop is CASSLTRSGGAGEQFF. CDR3 DNA sequence: TGTGCCAGCAGCTTAACTCGTAGCGGGGGGGCCGGTGAGCAGTTCTTC.

V is TRBV5-1 and J is TRBJ2-2; 10 bases match TRBD2. From germline, CDR1 is SGHRS and CDR2 YFSETQ. The CDR3 consists of 17 residues. J was trimmed by 7 bases and V by 1 base; bases with no gene match: 10. Here the CDR3 DNA reads TGCGCCAGCAGCTTGACCGAGGTGGGACTAGCGCTCGGGGAGCTGTTTTTT. This encodes CASSLTEVGLALGELFF.

The chain links TRBV7-2 to TRBJ2-1, with TRBD1 matching over 8 bases. The CDR3 is 15 residues long. Per the germline V gene, CDR1 is SGHTA and CDR2 is FQGNSA. Unmatched junction bases numbered 8, after V lost 3 bases and J lost 7 bases. In nucleotides, the CDR3 is TGTGCCAGCAGCTTTCAAGGACAGGGAGTAAATGAGCAGTTCTTC. Translation gives CASSFQGQGVNEQFF.